This T cell receptor beta chain was retrieved from a study of cytomegalovirus exposure and HLA in healthy donors (dated by TCRdb to about 2017). A note on the overall study: According to a later analysis, the approximately 120 validation repertoires were produced on the same platform as the roughly 600 repertoires of the first cohort. The study aimed to test whether cataloging public T cell receptors could reveal signatures of past pathogen exposure. High-throughput TCR immunosequencing, statistical association of individual TCRs with disease status, and machine learning were combined to predict cytomegalovirus infection status. Besides the first cohort of around 670 subjects, a separate validation cohort made up of over 95 different subjects was used. General study outcomes and caveats: The study gave a list of under 200 TCR beta chains associated with cytomegalovirus. Cytomegalovirus status was reported to be diagnosed by the classifier with high specificity and sensitivity in both the original and validation cohorts. A few of the identified cytomegalovirus-associated TCR beta chains were confirmed in vitro to be specific for cytomegalovirus antigens. A later analysis found that TCRs clustered in the first cohort also tended to co-occur in the 100 to 150 validation repertoires, with roughly 95% of cluster scores above 0. Across donors, most TCR sequences were observed very rarely, whereas some public TCRs were present in many individuals. According to the authors, the approach could potentially be generalized to other disease states and immunological phenotypes. A later analysis lacked HLA typing for the validation cohort, so it scored co-occurrence in that cohort across all 110 or so repertoires.

The donors belonged to the validation cohort of over a hundred subjects, which was separate from the roughly 670-subject first cohort. Receptor libraries were prepared by the immunoSEQ multiplex PCR assay. The authors' analysis ran thus. To diagnose cytomegalovirus status from the catalog of TCR beta chain sequences, a statistical classification framework was built. TCRdb obtained this table from immuneACCESS and retained in-frame rearrangements with V and J assigned. These tables miss some clones; where compared with another copy, unresolved V genes account for less than half of the shortfall, and the remainder is unexplained. V, J and clone size reflect that table, while D and trimming were determined from the DNA. This sample lists over 200,000 clones; 85% to 90% were detected once. Clones ranked in the top ten supply just under 3% of the sample. The CDR3, from cysteine to phenylalanine, totals 15 residues. The CDR3 DNA has 45 bases and is translated from base 1. The junction shows trimming of 5 bases on V and 4 bases on J, and the gene matches do not reach 9 bases of it. CDR1 is given as SNHLY and CDR2 as FYNNEI, both from the germline V gene.

Concerning this clone itself: Its antigen is currently not known. Base qualities are not recorded, but no much larger clone differs from it by a single base.

Sequencing used PBMCs. The sequence links TRBV2 to TRBJ2-7; 9 of the junction bases match TRBD1. The sequence came from a woman aged 18-35 years in good health and CMV-seronegative. At the DNA level, the sequence is TGTGCCAGCAGTATACCGGGACAGGGAGGGTACGAGCAGTACTTC. Its translation reads: CASSIPGQGGYEQYF. The entire variable domain, with the stretches around the CDR3 drawn from the reference TRBV2 and TRBJ2-7 proteins, is EPEVTQTPSHQVTQMGQEVILRCVPISNHLYFYWYRQILGQKVEFLVSFYNNEISEKSEIFDDQFSVERPDGSNFTLKIRSTKLEDSAMYFCASSIPGQGGYEQYFGPGTRLTVT.